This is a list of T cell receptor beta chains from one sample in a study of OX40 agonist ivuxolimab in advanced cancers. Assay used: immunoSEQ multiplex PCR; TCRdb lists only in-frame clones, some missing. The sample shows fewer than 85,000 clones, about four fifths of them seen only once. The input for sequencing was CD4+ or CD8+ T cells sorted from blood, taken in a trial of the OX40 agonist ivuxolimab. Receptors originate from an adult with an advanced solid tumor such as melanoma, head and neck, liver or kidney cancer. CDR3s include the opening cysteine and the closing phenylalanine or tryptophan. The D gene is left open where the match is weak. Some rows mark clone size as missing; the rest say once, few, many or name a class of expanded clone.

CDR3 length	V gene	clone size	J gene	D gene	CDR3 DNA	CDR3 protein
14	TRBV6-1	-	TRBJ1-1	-	TGTGCCAGCAGTGAAGGGGTTCGGAACACTGAAGCTTTCTTT	CASSEGVRNTEAFF
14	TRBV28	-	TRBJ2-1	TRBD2	TGTGCTTCAAGCCCTAGCGGGGCCTACAATGAGCAGTTCTTC	CASSPSGAYNEQFF
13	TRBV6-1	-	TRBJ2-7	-	TGTGCCAGCAGTGTGAACAGGGACTACGAGCAGTACTTC	CASSVNRDYEQYF
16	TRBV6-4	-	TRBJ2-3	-	TGTGCCAGCAGTGATCCCACAGGGACCCACACAGATACGCAGTATTTT	CASSDPTGTHTDTQYF
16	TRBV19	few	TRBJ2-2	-	TGTGCCAGTAGTATCCCCCCCGGGATGGGCACCGGGGAGCTGTTTTTT	CASSIPPGMGTGELFF
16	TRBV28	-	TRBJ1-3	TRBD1	TGTGCCAGCAGTTTATACAGGGGTCAAAAGGGAAACACCATATATTTT	CASSLYRGQKGNTIYF
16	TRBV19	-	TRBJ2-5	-	TGTGCCAGTAGTATAACCTCGACCGCCGCGGGAGAGACCCAGTACTTC	CASSITSTAAGETQYF
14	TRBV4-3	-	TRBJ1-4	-	TGCGCCAGCAGCCAAGGGGGGTGGGATGAAAAACTGTTTTTT	CASSQGGWDEKLFF
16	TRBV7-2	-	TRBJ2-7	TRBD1	TGTGCCAGCAGCTTAGTCCGACAGGGGTCACTGTACGAGCAGTACTTC	CASSLVRQGSLYEQYF
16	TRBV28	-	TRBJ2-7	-	TGTGCCAGCAGTTCCCCCGCGGGTGAGGGGAAATACGAGCAGTACTTC	CASSSPAGEGKYEQYF
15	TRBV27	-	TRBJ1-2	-	TGTGCCAGCAGTTGGAGGGGATGGATATGCTATGGCTACACCTTC	CASSWRGWICYGYTF
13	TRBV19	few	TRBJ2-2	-	TGTGCCAGTAGTAAAGGGACCACCGGGGAGCTGTTTTTT	CASSKGTTGELFF
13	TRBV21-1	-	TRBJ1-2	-	TGTGCCAGCAGTCGGTGGGAGGGGGATGGCTACACCTTC	CASSRWEGDGYTF
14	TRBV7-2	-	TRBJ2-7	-	TGTGCCAGCAGCAAAGGAGGGGCGGGGAACGAGCAGTACTTC	CASSKGGAGNEQYF
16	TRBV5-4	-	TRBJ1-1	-	TGTGCCAGCAGCGGAGGCTGGGGGGGGATGAACACTGAAGCTTTCTTT	CASSGGWGGMNTEAFF
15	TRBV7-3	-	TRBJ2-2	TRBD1	TGTGCCAGCAGCCGGGGGGACAGGGCCACCGGGGAGCTGTTTTTT	CASSRGDRATGELFF
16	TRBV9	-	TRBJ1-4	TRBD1	TGTGCCAGCAGCGAAGGGACAGGGGTTGGAAATGAAAAACTGTTTTTT	CASSEGTGVGNEKLFF
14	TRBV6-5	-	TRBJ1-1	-	TGTGCCAGCAGTTCACCTCGACTGAACACTGAAGCTTTCTTT	CASSSPRLNTEAFF
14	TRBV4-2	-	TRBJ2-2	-	TGTGCCAGCAGCCTCCCTCCACCGAACCGGGAGCTGTTTTTT	CASSLPPPNRELFF
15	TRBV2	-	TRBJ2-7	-	TGTGCCAGCAGTGGAACCCGACAGAGCTCCTACGAGCAGTACTTC	CASSGTRQSSYEQYF
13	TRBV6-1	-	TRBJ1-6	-	TGTGCCAGCAGTTCTACAGGGAATTCACCCCTCCACTTT	CASSSTGNSPLHF
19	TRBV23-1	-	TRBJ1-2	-	TGCGCCAGCAGTCTAAAGGAACCCACTGGCGGACTAGCTAACTATGGCTACACCTTC	CASSLKEPTGGLANYGYTF
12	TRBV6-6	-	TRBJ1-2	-	TGTGCCAGCAGTCCAGATGAGACTGGCGACACCTTC	CASSPDETGDTF
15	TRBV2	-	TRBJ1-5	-	TGTGCCAGCAGTGAAGGGGACCTCCAAGGTCAGCCCCAGCATTTT	CASSEGDLQGQPQHF
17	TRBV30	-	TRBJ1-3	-	TGTGCCTGGACTAACGACAGGACCATGACCTCTGGAAACACCATATATTTT	CAWTNDRTMTSGNTIYF